This TCR beta chain is drawn from a study of T-cell memory formation after mild COVID-19. Study conclusions and caveats: Second-wave clones with a day 37 peak had unconfirmed SARS-CoV-2 specificity. Pre-infection memory harbored some responding clones, suggesting cross-reactive memory joined.

Germline loops: CDR1 MRHNA, CDR2 SNTAGT. This CDR3 region has 17 residues. The V segment lost 2 bases and the J segment 3 bases; nucleotides outside the gene matches: 10. TCRdb processed the 5' RACE reads anew with MiXCR; each CDR3 protein has one entry. The sample contains 150,000 to 200,000 distinct CDR3 sequences, 11% of which appear only once. On this clonotype itself: What it binds is unknown. A much larger clonotype is one base distant, so this may be a read error.

The sequenced material came from PBMCs or a T cell subset sorted from them (not recorded which). This receptor was identified in a young man who had mild COVID-19 (a few samples of this study predate the infection). Cell type and time point are not known. The chain employs TRBV6-4 and TRBJ2-1; the match to TRBD1 covers 7 bases. CDR3 nucleotides: TGTGCCAGCAGTGACCGACAGGGTTTCAGCTACTACAATGAGCAGTTCTTC. It yields the protein CASSDRQGFSYYNEQFF.